This record covers a single T cell receptor (beta chain). The data were obtained in a study of identical twins. Using its own MiXCR run on the 5' RACE reads, TCRdb lists one record per CDR3 protein. The sample contains hundreds of thousands of distinct CDR3 sequences, 20% to 25% of which appear only once. These data were also filed under a second study, of T cells expressing NK-cell markers.

This clonotype originated in a young woman in good health. What was sequenced was CD4+ T cells sorted from blood.

DNA of the CDR3: TGCGCCAGCAGCTTGGCCACTAGCGGGGCTCCCTACGAGCAGTACTTC. This codes for CASSLATSGAPYEQYF. This chain uses TRBV5-1 with TRBJ2-7; 10 bases align to TRBD2. Trimming took 0 bases from V and 2 from J; bases not matched to a gene: 5. The CDR3 is 16 amino acids. Germline assignment: CDR1 SGHRS and CDR2 YFSETQ.